The 10 T cell receptor beta chains given below trace back to one sample, sequenced in a study of T cells in Graves' hyperthyroidism and ophthalmopathy. There were TCR beta CDR3 regions amplified from RNA transcripts. First-round RT-PCR targeting the TCR CDR3 was performed with the HTBI primer set. TCRdb reprocessed the multiplex PCR reads via MiXCR and lists one record per CDR3 protein. The sample has around 690,000 distinct CDR3 sequences; roughly a sixth are singletons. Material for sequencing was blood. The receptors here all came from a man aged 50-60 years with Graves' hyperthyroidism.

This chain links TRBV2 with TRBJ2-2; a weak D match, TRBD2 (6 bases). Trimming left V 6 bases short and J 2 bases short, with 13 bases between. Germline assignment: CDR1 SNHLY and CDR2 FYNNEI. This CDR3 is built from 15 residues. The CDR3 DNA is TGTGCCAGCAGGGCCTGGGACTCCAACACCGGGGAGCTGTTTTTT. This encodes CASRAWDSNTGELFF. Full variable domain (rest looked up from reference TRBV2 and TRBJ2-2): EPEVTQTPSHQVTQMGQEVILRCVPISNHLYFYWYRQILGQKVEFLVSFYNNEISEKSEIFDDQFSVERPDGSNFTLKIRSTKLEDSAMYFCASRAWDSNTGELFFGEGSRLTVL.

This clonotype has ten or more counts. The chain employs TRBV24-1 and TRBJ1-3; tentatively, D is TRBD1 (5 bases). Germline V lookup: CDR1 KGHDR, CDR2 SFDVKD. Trimming shortened V by 2 bases and J by 4 bases, and 11 bases separated the two germline ends. The CDR3 contains 15 residues. As DNA, the CDR3 is TGTGCCACCAGTGATTCCGGGACGATCGGAAACACCATATATTTT. Its protein product is CATSDSGTIGNTIYF.

With respect to this clonotype: This may come from a read error, since a much larger clone is one base off. The chain employs TRBV19 and TRBJ2-1, with 10 bases identical to TRBD2. Germline assignment: CDR1 LNHDA and CDR2 SQIVND (reference sequence). This CDR3 is 19 amino acids long. The CDR3 loop reads CASTNPAGGPSFSYYEQFF. DNA of the CDR3: TGTGCCAGTACCAACCCAGCGGGAGGGCCATCTTTCTCCTACTATGAGCAGTTCTTC.

This clonotype was recorded at least ten times. The V gene is TRBV9, the J gene TRBJ2-1, with 8 bases matching TRBD2. The germline V gene has CDR1 SGDLS and CDR2 YYNGEE. CDR3 length: 19 amino acids. V gave up 0 bases and J gave up 3 bases; unmatched junction bases: 14. The CDR3 region has the DNA TGTGCCAGCAGCGTAGAAGGTAGCGGGAATGTTAGAGTCTACAATGAGCAGTTCTTC. Translating it yields CASSVEGSGNVRVYNEQFF.

The V call is TRBV29-1, the J call TRBJ2-3; 11 nucleotides agree with TRBD2. This CDR3 is 16 amino acids long. Germline CDR1 is SQVTM and CDR2 is ANQGSEA. J gave up 3 bases and V 4 bases, and 9 bases lay outside the gene matches. For the CDR3, the DNA is TGCAGCGTTGGAGGTCGAGTAGCGGGAGGGACAGATACGCAGTATTTT. It yields the protein CSVGGRVAGGTDTQYF.

The chain is built from TRBV19 and TRBJ1-1; 8 bases are a match to TRBD1. The CDR3 covers 15 residues. From germline, CDR1 is LNHDA and CDR2 SQIVND (reference sequence). The J segment lost 1 base and the V segment lost 6 bases, leaving 7 bases of the junction unmatched. The CDR3 nucleotides read TGTGCCAGTAGATCGACAGGGGCTGGGAACACTGAAGCTTTCTTT. It codes for CASRSTGAGNTEAFF.

This clonotype was seen a handful of times. The rearrangement joins TRBV3-1 to TRBJ2-7; TRBD1 agrees at 12 bases. The ends lost 3 bases at V and 5 bases at J; junction bases unmatched: 5. Per germline, CDR1 LGHDT and CDR2 YNNKEL (reference sequence). CDR3 length equals 15 residues. The CDR3 DNA sequence: TGTGCCAGCAGCCACGGGACAGGGGGCTCGCACGAGCAGTACTTC. Amino acid sequence: CASSHGTGGSHEQYF.

Comment on this clonotype: A much larger clone differs by one base, so this may be a read error. The gene calls are TRBV28 and TRBJ1-2, with TRBD1 identical over 12 bases. CDR1 is MDHEN, CDR2 SYDVKM, per germline. The CDR3 sequence is 15 residues long. The junction had 10 bases not matched to a gene; V was cut back by 8 bases and J by 6 bases. The CDR3 coding sequence is TGTGCCAGCCTCAGGGACAGGGGGCCAAGCAATGGCTACACCTTC. Residues: CASLRDRGPSNGYTF.

This chain joins TRBV18 and TRBJ2-6; D could derive from TRBD1 or TRBD2 (5 bases each). The CDR3 consists of 15 residues. Germline values: CDR1 KGHSH, CDR2 LQKENI. The V end lost 8 bases, the J end lost 0 bases, and 11 bases lay between the germline ends. CDR3 protein: CASHPGTSGANVLTF. Here the CDR3 DNA reads TGTGCCAGCCACCCTGGGACCTCTGGGGCCAACGTCCTGACTTTC.

There are a few counts of this clonotype. J is TRBJ2-5 and V is TRBV7-9; 7 bases fit TRBD2. Germline CDR1 reads SEHNR; CDR2 reads FQNEAQ (reference sequence). V shed 5 bases and J 9 bases; nucleotides not matched to a gene: 15. CDR3 size: 15 residues. The CDR3 region has the DNA TGTGCCAGCAGCCGCACTGGGAGGGGCCCCACGGCCCAGTACTTC. This codes for CASSRTGRGPTAQYF.